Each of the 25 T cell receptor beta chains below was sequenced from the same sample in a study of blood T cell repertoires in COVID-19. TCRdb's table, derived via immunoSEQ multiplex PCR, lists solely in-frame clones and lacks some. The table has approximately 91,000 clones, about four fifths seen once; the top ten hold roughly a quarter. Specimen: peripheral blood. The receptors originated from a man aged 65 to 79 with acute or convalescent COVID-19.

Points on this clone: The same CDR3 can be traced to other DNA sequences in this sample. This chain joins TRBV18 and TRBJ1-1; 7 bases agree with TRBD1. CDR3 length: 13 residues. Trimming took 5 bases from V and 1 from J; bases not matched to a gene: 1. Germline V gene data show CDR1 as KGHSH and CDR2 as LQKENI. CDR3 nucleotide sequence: TGTGCCAGCTCAGGACAGGCGAACACTGAAGCTTTCTTT. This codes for CASSGQANTEAFF.

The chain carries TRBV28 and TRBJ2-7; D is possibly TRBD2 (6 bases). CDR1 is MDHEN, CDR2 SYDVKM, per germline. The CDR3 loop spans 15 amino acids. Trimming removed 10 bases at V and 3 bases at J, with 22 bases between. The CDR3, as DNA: TGTGCCACCTACCCACGGGAGCAGGGAAGCTACGAGCAGTACTTC. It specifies CATYPREQGSYEQYF.

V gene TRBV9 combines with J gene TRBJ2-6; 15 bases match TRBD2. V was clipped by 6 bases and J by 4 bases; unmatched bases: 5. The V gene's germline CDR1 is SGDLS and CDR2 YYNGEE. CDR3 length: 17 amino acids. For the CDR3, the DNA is TGTGCCAGCACTGGGACTAGCGGGAGGACCGGGGCCAACGTCCTGACTTTC. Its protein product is CASTGTSGRTGANVLTF.

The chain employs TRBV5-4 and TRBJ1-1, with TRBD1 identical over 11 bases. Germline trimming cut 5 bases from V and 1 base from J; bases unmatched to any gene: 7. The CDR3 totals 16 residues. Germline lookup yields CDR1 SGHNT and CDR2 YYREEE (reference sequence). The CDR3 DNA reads TGTGCCAGCAGTTCTGGACAGGGGGCATGGAACACTGAAGCTTTCTTT. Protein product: CASSSGQGAWNTEAFF.

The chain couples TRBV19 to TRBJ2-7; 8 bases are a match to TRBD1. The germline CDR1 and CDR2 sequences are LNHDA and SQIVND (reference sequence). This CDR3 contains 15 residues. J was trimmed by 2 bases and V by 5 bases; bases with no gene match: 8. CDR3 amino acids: CASSPGTGPTYEQYF. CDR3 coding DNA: TGTGCCAGTAGTCCCGGGACAGGACCGACCTACGAGCAGTACTTC.

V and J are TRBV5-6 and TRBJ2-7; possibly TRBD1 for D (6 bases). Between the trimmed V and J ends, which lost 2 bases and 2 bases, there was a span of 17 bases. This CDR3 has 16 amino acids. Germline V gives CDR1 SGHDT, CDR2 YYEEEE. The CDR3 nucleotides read TGTGCCAGCAGCTTCGAGTCAGGGGTGAAGACCTACGAGCAGTACTTC. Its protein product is CASSFESGVKTYEQYF.

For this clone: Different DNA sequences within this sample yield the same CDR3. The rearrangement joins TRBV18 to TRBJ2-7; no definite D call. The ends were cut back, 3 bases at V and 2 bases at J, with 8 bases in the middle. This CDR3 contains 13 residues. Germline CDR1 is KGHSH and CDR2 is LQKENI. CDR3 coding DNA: TGTGCCAGCTCACCTTTTCCTACCTACGAGCAGTACTTC. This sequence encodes CASSPFPTYEQYF.

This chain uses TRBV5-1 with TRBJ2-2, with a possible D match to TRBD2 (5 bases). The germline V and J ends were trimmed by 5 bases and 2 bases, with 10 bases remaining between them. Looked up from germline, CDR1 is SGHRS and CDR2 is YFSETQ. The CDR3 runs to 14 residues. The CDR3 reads CASRGRTNTGELFF. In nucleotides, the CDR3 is TGCGCCAGCAGGGGTCGGACTAACACCGGGGAGCTGTTTTTT.

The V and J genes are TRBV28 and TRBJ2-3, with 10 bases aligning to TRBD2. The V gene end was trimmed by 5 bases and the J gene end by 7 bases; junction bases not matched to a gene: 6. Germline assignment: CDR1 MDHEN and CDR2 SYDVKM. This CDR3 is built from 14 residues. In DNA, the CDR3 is TGTGCCAGCAGTGGAGCGGGAGGGCCTAATACGCAGTATTTT. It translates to CASSGAGGPNTQYF.

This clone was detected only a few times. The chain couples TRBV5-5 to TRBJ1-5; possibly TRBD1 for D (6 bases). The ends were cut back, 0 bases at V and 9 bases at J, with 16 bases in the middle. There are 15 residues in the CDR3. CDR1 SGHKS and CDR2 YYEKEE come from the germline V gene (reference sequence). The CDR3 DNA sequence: TGTGCCAGCAGCTTGGGGGGACAAGGCGGTGGGCCCCAGCATTTT. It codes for CASSLGGQGGGPQHF.

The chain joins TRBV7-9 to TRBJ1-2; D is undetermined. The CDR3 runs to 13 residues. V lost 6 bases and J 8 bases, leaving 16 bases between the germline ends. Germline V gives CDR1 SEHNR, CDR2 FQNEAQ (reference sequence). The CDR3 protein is CASSGDRTEGYTF. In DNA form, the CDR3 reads TGTGCCAGCAGTGGAGATCGCACGGAGGGCTACACCTTC. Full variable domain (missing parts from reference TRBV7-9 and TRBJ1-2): DTGVSQNPRHKITKRGQNVTFRCDPISEHNRLYWYRQTLGQGPEFLTYFQNEAQLEKSRLLSDRFSAERPKGSFSTLEIQRTEQGDSAMYLCASSGDRTEGYTFGSGTRLTVV.

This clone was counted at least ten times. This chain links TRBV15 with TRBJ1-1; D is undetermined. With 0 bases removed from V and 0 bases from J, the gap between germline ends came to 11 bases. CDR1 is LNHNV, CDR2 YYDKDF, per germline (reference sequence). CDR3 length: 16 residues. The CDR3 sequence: CATSRDRPGLNTEAFF. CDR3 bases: TGTGCCACCAGCAGAGATCGGCCGGGTTTGAACACTGAAGCTTTCTTT.

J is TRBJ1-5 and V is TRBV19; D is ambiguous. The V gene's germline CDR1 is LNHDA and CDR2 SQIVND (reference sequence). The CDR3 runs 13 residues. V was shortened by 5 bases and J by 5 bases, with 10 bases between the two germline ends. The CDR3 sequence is CASSRPEYQPQHF. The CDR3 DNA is TGTGCCAGTAGTCGGCCGGAGTATCAGCCCCAGCATTTT.

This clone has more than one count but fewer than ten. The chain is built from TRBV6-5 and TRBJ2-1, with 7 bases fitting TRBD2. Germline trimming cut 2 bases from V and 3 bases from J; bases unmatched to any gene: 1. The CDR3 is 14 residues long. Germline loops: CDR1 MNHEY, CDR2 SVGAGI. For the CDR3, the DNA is TGTGCCAGCAGTTACGCTAGCGGCTACAATGAGCAGTTCTTC. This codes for CASSYASGYNEQFF.

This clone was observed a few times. CDR3 in amino acids: CASRAGRNYGYTF. The CDR3 coding sequence is TGCGCCAGCAGAGCCGGGAGAAACTATGGCTACACCTTC. The chain links TRBV10-2 to TRBJ1-2; no clear D gene. V gave up 6 bases and J gave up 2 bases, with 10 bases separating them. The CDR3 loop spans 13 amino acids. Looked up from germline, CDR1 is WSHSY and CDR2 is SAAADI.

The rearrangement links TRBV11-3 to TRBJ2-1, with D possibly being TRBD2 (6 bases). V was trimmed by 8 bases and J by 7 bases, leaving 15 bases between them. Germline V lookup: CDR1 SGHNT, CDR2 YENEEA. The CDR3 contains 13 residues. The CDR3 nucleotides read TGTGCCAGCGGGACGGGGGTAGGTAATGAGCAGTTCTTC. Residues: CASGTGVGNEQFF.

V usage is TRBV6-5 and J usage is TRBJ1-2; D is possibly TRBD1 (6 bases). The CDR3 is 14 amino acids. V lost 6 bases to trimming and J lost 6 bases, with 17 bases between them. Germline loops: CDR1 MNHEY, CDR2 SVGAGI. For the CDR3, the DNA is TGTGCCAGCAGAGGCCTAGACAGGAGCAATGGCTACACCTTC. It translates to CASRGLDRSNGYTF.

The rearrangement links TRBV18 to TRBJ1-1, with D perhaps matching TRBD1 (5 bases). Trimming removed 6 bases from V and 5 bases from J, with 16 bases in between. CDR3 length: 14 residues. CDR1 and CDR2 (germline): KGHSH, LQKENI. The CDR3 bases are TGTGCCAGCTCGGTTCAGGGAGGAGGGACTGAAGCTTTCTTT. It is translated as CASSVQGGGTEAFF.

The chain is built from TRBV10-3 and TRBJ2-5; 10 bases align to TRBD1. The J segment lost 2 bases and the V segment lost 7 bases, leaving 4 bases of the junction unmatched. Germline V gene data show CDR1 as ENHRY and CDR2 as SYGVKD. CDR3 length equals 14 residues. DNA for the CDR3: TGTGCCATCAAAGAGGGACAGGGGCAAGAGACCCAGTACTTC. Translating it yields CAIKEGQGQETQYF.

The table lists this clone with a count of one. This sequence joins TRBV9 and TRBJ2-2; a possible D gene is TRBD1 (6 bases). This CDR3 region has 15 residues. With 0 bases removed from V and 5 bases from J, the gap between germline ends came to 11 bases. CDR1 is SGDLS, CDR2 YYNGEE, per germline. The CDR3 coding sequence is TGTGCCAGCAGCGTAGACCCCACAGGGACCGGGGAGCTGTTTTTT. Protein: CASSVDPTGTGELFF.

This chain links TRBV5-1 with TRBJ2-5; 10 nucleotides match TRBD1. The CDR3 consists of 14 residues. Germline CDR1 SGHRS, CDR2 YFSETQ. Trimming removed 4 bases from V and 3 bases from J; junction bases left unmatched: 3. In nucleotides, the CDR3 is TGCGCCAGCAGCGTCGGGACAGGGGAAGAGACCCAGTACTTC. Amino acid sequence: CASSVGTGEETQYF.

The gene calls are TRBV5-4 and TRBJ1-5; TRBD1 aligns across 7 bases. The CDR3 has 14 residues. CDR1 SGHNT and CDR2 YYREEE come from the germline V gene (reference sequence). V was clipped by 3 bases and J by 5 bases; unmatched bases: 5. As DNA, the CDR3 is TGTGCCAGCAGCTCCGGACAGGAGGATCAGCCCCAGCATTTT. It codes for CASSSGQEDQPQHF.

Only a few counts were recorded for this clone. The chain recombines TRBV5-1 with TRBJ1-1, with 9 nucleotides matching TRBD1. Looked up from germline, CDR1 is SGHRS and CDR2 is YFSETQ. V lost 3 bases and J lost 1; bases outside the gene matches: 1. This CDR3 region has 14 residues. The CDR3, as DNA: TGCGCCAGCAGCTCGGGACAGGGGAACACTGAAGCTTTCTTT. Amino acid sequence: CASSSGQGNTEAFF.

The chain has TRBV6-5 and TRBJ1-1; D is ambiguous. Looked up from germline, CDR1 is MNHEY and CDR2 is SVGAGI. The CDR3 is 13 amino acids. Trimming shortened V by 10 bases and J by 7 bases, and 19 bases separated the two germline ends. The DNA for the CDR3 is TGTGCCACCCACCCCCCCCGCACTTATGAAGCTTTCTTT. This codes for CATHPPRTYEAFF.

The CDR3 region has the DNA TGTGCCAGCAGCTCGTCAACCGGGACATCTCCTTACGAGCAGTACTTC. This translates into CASSSSTGTSPYEQYF. The chain links TRBV7-6 to TRBJ2-7; TRBD1 might be the D (6 bases). Germline V gives CDR1 SGHVS, CDR2 FNYEAQ. The CDR3 loop spans 16 amino acids. Trimming took off 4 bases at V and 4 bases at J, with 20 bases between the two ends. Supplemented by reference TRBV7-6 and TRBJ2-7, the full variable domain reads GAGVSQSPRYKVTKRGQDVALRCDPISGHVSLYWYRQALGQGPEFLTYFNYEAQQDKSGLPNDRFSAERPEGSISTLTIQRTEQRDSAMYRCASSSSTGTSPYEQYFGPGTRLTVT.